The 3 T cell receptor beta chains listed next were all sequenced from one sample in a study of post-analysis software for immune sequencing data. The TCR beta cDNA libraries carried unique molecular identifiers. MiXCR was run by TCRdb on the PCR reads, yielding one entry per CDR3 protein. Of about 810,000 distinct CDR3 sequences in the sample, approximately 50% are singletons; the top ten hold 4.6%. These receptors lack a known antigen. Study-wide results and caveats: Roughly 5 TRBV segments (TRBV5-6, TRBV5-1 and TRBV20-1 among them) occurred more frequently in patients than in controls.

Sequencing used blood. These receptor sequences come from a girl aged 10 to 17 with multiple sclerosis.

The chain combines TRBV7-9 with TRBJ2-7, with D perhaps TRBD1 or TRBD2 (5 bases each). The CDR3 has 15 amino acids. Germline V gene lookup returns CDR1 SEHNR and CDR2 FQNEAQ (reference sequence). V dropped 4 bases and J dropped 1 base, with 14 bases sitting between them. The CDR3, as DNA: TGTGCCAGCAGCTCCGCTTGGGACGGGTCCTACGAGCAGTACTTC. Translating it yields CASSSAWDGSYEQYF. The full variable domain, completed using reference TRBV7-9 and TRBJ2-7, is DTGVSQNPRHKITKRGQNVTFRCDPISEHNRLYWYRQTLGQGPEFLTYFQNEAQLEKSRLLSDRFSAERPKGSFSTLEIQRTEQGDSAMYLCASSSAWDGSYEQYFGPGTRLTVT.

The chain combines TRBV5-1 with TRBJ2-1; 8 nucleotides agree with TRBD1. Germline CDR1 SGHRS, CDR2 YFSETQ. J gave up 4 bases and V 0 bases, and 3 bases lay outside the gene matches. This CDR3 contains 15 residues. CDR3 in amino acids: CASSLEQGAYNEQFF. For the CDR3, the DNA is TGCGCCAGCAGCTTGGAGCAGGGGGCGTACAATGAGCAGTTCTTC. Drawing the rest from reference TRBV5-1 and TRBJ2-1, the complete variable domain is KAGVTQTPRYLIKTRGQQVTLSCSPISGHRSVSWYQQTPGQGLQFLFEYFSETQRNKGNFPGRFSGRQFSNSRSEMNVSTLELGDSALYLCASSLEQGAYNEQFFGPGTRLTVL.

The chain uses TRBV5-1 and TRBJ1-1; the D is unclear. Trimming shortened V by 0 bases and J by 1 base, and 7 bases separated the two germline ends. The CDR3 is made up of 14 amino acids. Germline values: CDR1 SGHRS, CDR2 YFSETQ. The CDR3 bases are TGCGCCAGCAGCTTGGGACTGAAGAACACTGAAGCTTTCTTT. Protein sequence: CASSLGLKNTEAFF.